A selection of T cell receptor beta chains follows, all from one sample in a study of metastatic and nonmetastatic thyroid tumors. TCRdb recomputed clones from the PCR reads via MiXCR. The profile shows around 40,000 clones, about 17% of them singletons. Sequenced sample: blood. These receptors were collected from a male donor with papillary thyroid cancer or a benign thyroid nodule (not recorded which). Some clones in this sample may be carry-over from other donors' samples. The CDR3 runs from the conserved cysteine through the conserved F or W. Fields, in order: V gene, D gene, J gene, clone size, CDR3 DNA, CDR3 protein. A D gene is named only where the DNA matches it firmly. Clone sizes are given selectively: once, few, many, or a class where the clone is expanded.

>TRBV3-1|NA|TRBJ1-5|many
TGTGCCAGCAGCCAAGATGAGCGAGGTCTGCCCCAGCATTTT
CASSQDERGLPQHF
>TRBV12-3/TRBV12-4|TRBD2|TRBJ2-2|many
TGTGCCAGCAGGCCTACTCCGGGACTAGCGGGTAACACCGGGGAGCTGTTTTTT
CASRPTPGLAGNTGELFF
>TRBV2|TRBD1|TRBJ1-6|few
TGTGCCAGCAGTCACCGGGACAGGAAAAATTCACCCCTCCACTTT
CASSHRDRKNSPLHF
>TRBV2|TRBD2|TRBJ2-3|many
TGTGCCAGCCGGCCTAGCGGGGGCAGGGATACGCAGTATTTT
CASRPSGGRDTQYF
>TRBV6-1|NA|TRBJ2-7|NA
TGTGCCAGCAGTGAACTGCAGGGCACCTACGAGCATTACTTC
CASSELQGTYEHYF
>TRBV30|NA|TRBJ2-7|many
TGTGCCTGGAGTGTGCTGAACTACGAGCAGTACTTC
CAWSVLNYEQYF
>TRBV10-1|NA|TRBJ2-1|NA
TGCGCCAGCAGTGCTGTGGTGGGACCCTACAATGATCAGTTCTTC
CASSAVVGPYNDQFF
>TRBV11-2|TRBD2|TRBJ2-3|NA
TGTGCCAGCAGCCTGTTAGCGGGAGGCACAGATACGCAGTATTTT
CASSLLAGGTDTQYF
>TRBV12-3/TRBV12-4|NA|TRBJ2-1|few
TGTGCCAGCAGTTTAGGATCGTTCAACCCAAGACACAATGAGCAGTTCTTC
CASSLGSFNPRHNEQFF
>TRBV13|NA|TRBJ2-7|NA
TGTGCCAGCAGCTTAGGACAAGGACCTATCTTC
CASSLGQGPIF
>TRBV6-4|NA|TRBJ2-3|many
TGTGCCAGCAGTGACGGGATCACAGATACGCAGTATTTT
CASSDGITDTQYF
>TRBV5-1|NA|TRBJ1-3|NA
TGCGCCAGCAGCTTGGCGTACTCCGGGGAGGAAGCTGGAAACACCATATATTTT
CASSLAYSGEEAGNTIYF
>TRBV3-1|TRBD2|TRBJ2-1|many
TGTGCCAGCAGCCAAGATCGGCTAGCGGGAACCCTCGAGCAGTTCTTC
CASSQDRLAGTLEQFF
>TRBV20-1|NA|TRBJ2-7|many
TGCAGTGCTAGATGGAGGGGGACCTACGAGCAGTACTTC
CSARWRGTYEQYF
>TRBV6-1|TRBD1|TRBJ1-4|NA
TGTGCCAGCAGGGAGGACAGGGAGAATGAAAAACTGTTTTTT
CASREDRENEKLFF
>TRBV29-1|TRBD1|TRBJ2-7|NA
TGCAGCGTGGGGGACAGGGGATCGTACGAGCAGTACTTC
CSVGDRGSYEQYF
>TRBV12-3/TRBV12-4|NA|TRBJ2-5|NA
TGTGCCAGCAGTCTGGCGAGTAGAAACAAAGAGACCCAGTACTTC
CASSLASRNKETQYF
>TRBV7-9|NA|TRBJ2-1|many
TGTGCCAGCAGCTTATGGGGTGTAAGGAACAATGAGCAGTTCTTC
CASSLWGVRNNEQFF
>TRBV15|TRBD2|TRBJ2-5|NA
TGTGCCACCAGCAGCCAGCGGGAAAACCAAGAGACCCAGTACTTC
CATSSQRENQETQYF
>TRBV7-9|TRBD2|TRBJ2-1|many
TGTGCCAGCAGCCCCGGGACTAGCGGGGACGTTTGGAATGAGCAGTTCTTC
CASSPGTSGDVWNEQFF
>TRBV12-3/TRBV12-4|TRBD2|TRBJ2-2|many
TGTGCCAGCAGTTTCCCGGCGCGGCTAGCGGGGGTTCACACCGGGGAGCTGTTTTTT
CASSFPARLAGVHTGELFF
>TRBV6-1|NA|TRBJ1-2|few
TGTGCCAGCAGTGAAATCAAACGAGGAGAGAACTATGGCTACACCTTC
CASSEIKRGENYGYTF
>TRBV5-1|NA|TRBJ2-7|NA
TGCGCCAGCAGCGGACCGGGGGGCCCCTCCTACGAGCAGTACTTC
CASSGPGGPSYEQYF
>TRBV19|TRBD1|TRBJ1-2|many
TGTGCCAGTAGTATCCCGCGGTGGGGACAGGACTATGGCTACACCTTC
CASSIPRWGQDYGYTF
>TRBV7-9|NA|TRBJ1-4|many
TGTGCCAGCAGCTCCCAGCGGGCAGGTGAAAAACTGTTTTTT
CASSSQRAGEKLFF
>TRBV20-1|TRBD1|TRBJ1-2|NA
TGCAGTGCTTCGGACAGGAGCTATGGCTACACCTTC
CSASDRSYGYTF
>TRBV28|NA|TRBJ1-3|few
TGTGCCACCAGGGGAGATGGAAACACCATATATTTT
CATRGDGNTIYF
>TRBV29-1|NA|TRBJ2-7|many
TGCAGCGCCGGAAGGGAGAACGAGCAGTACTTC
CSAGRENEQYF
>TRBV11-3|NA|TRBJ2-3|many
TGTGCCAGCAGCCCATCAGCAATAACAGATACGCAGTATTTT
CASSPSAITDTQYF
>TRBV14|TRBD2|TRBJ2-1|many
TGTGCCAGCAGCCAAGTGACTAGCGGGACCAATGAGCAGTTCTTC
CASSQVTSGTNEQFF
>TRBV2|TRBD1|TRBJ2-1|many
TGTGCCAGCAGTGACAAGGGACAGGGGGCGTATGAGCAGTTCTTC
CASSDKGQGAYEQFF
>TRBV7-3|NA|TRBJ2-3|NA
TGTGCCAGCAGCCCCGGTGGGGGGACCACAGATACACAGTATTTT
CASSPGGGTTDTQYF
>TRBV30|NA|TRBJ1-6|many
TGTGCCTGGAGTACGGCCTCCCGAACACCCCTCCACTTT
CAWSTASRTPLHF
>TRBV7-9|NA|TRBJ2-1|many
TGTGCCAGCAGCCAAAACAGGGAGGGGGCGAGACTTGAGCAGTTCTTC
CASSQNREGARLEQFF
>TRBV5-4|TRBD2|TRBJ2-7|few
TGTGCCAGCAGCGAGGGACTAGCGGGGACCTACGAGCAGTACTTC
CASSEGLAGTYEQYF
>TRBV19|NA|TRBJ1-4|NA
TGTGCCAGTAGTATTCCCCATGCAACTAATGAAAAACTGTTTTTT
CASSIPHATNEKLFF
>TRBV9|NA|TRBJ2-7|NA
TGTGCCAGCAGCGTAGACGGCCACTCCTACGAGCAGTACTTC
CASSVDGHSYEQYF
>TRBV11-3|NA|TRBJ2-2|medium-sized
TGTGCCAGCAGTCCCAGGGGTCACACCGGGGAGCTGTTTTTT
CASSPRGHTGELFF
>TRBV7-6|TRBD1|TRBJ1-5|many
TGTGCCAGCAGCATGGGACAGGGCAATCAGCCCCAGCATTTT
CASSMGQGNQPQHF
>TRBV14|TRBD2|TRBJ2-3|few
TGTGCCAGCAGCCGCGGACTAGCGGAAGGAACGCAGTATTTT
CASSRGLAEGTQYF
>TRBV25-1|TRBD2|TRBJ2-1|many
TGTGCCAGCAAAAGCGGGGGGGTTGTATATGAGCAGTTCTTC
CASKSGGVVYEQFF
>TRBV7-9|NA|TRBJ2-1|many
TGTGCCAGCAGCGAAACAGGAACTGAGCAGTTCTTC
CASSETGTEQFF
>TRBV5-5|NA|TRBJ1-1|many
TGTGCCAGCAGCTTCGGGGGTAGGACTGAAGCTTTCTTT
CASSFGGRTEAFF
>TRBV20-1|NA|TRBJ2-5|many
TGCAGTGCTATGGAGGAGCGGCTTTCGGAGACCCAGTACTTC
CSAMEERLSETQYF
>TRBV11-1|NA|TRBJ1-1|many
TGTGCCAGCAGCTTATGGCAGGGCCGGGACACTGAAGCTTTCTTT
CASSLWQGRDTEAFF
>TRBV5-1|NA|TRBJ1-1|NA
TGCGCCAGCAGCTTGGTGCAGGGGTTGAACACTGAAGCTTTCTTT
CASSLVQGLNTEAFF
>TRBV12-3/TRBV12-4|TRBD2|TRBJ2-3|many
TGTGCCAGCAGTTTAGAGCGTAGCGGGAGGGGGGCAGATACGCAGTATTTT
CASSLERSGRGADTQYF
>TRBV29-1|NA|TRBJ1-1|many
TGCAGCGCAGGGAGTAACACTGAAGCTTTCTTT
CSAGSNTEAFF
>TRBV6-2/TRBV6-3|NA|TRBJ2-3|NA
TGTGCCAGCAGAGCCCCTGGCGGAGTGACAGATAAGCAGTATTTT
CASRAPGGVTDKQYF
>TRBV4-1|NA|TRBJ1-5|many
TGCGCCAGCAGCCAAGAACAGGGTTTCAATCAGCCCCAGCATTTT
CASSQEQGFNQPQHF
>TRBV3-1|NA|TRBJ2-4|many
TGTGCCAGCGGAGACAGGCACAGGGACATTCAGTACTTC
CASGDRHRDIQYF
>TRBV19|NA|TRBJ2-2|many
TGTGCCAGTAGTACCCTGGACGGATACACCGGGGAGCTGTTTTTT
CASSTLDGYTGELFF
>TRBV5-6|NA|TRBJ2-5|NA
TGTGCCAGCAGCTTCGTCGGGTCTGGAGAGACCCAGTACTTT
CASSFVGSGETQYF
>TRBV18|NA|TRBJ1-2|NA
TGTGCCAGCTCACCACCACAGGGATTTAACTATGGCTACACCTTC
CASSPPQGFNYGYTF
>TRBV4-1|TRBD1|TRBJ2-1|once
TGCGCCAGCAGCCTACAACTCCTCATAACAGGGGGCGATGAGCAGTTCTTC
CASSLQLLITGGDEQFF
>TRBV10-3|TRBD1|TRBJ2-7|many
TGTGCCACCTCCAGGGAGGACAGGGGGCGGGAGCAGTACTTC
CATSREDRGREQYF